These 10 T cell receptor beta chains were all obtained from the same sample, sequenced in a study of tumor-infiltrating lymphocytes in oesophageal squamous cell carcinoma. Using its own MiXCR run on the PCR reads, TCRdb lists one record per CDR3 protein. The sample shows approximately 15,000 distinct CDR3 sequences, about 53% of them seen only once. The sample comprised esophageal tumor tissue. The receptors derive from a male donor with esophageal squamous cell carcinoma.

This clonotype was seen a handful of times. CDR3 in DNA: TGTGCCAGCAGCTTACCAGGGGGACAGAGTCAACCATTCAATTCACCCCTCCACTTT. Translated: CASSLPGGQSQPFNSPLHF. The V call is TRBV7-9, the J call TRBJ1-6; 7 bases agree with TRBD1. The CDR3 is 19 residues long. Germline V CDR1 and CDR2: SEHNR, FQNEAQ (reference sequence). V trimming: 2 bases; J trimming: 7 bases; junction bases outside the gene matches: 17.

A few counts support this clonotype. The DNA for the CDR3 is TGTGCCAGCAGCTCAGACTTGTTCTCCTACAATGAGCAGTACTTC. It translates to CASSSDLFSYNEQYF. The chain uses TRBV7-2 and TRBJ2-1; D gene ambiguous. The DNA end is more similar to TRBJ2-7, so the J call may be wrong. Germline V gene data show CDR1 as SGHTA and CDR2 as FQGNSA. This CDR3 region has 15 residues.

The chain joins TRBV25-1 to TRBJ2-6; 10 bases line up with TRBD1. Germline loops: CDR1 MGHDK, CDR2 SYGVNS. The CDR3 runs 17 residues. J was trimmed by 0 bases and V by 6 bases; bases with no gene match: 5. The CDR3 nucleotides are TGTGCCAGCAGCGACGGACAGGGGGGCTCTGGGGCCAACGTCCTGACTTTC. It specifies CASSDGQGGSGANVLTF.

This chain links TRBV2 with TRBJ2-3, with D perhaps matching TRBD2 (6 bases). Germline lookup yields CDR1 SNHLY and CDR2 FYNNEI. V was trimmed by 8 bases and J by 2 bases, leaving 8 bases between them. The CDR3 is made up of 12 amino acids. CDR3 sequence reads: CASASATDTQYF. Here the CDR3 DNA reads TGTGCCAGCGCTAGCGCCACAGATACGCAGTATTTT.

The chain links TRBV7-3 to TRBJ2-3; TRBD1 matches at 7 bases. The length of the CDR3 is 15 residues. Trimming at V came to 5 bases and at J to 6 bases, leaving 11 bases not matched to a gene. The germline gives CDR1 SGHTA, CDR2 FQGTGA. CDR3 residues: CASSHSTGRLDTQYF. The CDR3 nucleotides read TGTGCCAGCAGCCACTCGACAGGGAGATTGGATACGCAGTATTTT.

In its sample, this clonotype was seen a few times. The chain uses TRBV6-1 and TRBJ2-1; no clear D gene. V gave up 6 bases and J gave up 4 bases, with 13 bases separating them. This CDR3 comprises 14 residues. In germline, CDR1 is MNHNS, CDR2 SASEGT. The CDR3 reads CASREIGRYNEQFF. The CDR3 DNA reads as TGTGCCAGCAGAGAGATAGGGCGATACAATGAGCAGTTCTTC.

The chain recombines TRBV7-2 with TRBJ2-1; D is uncertain. With the DNA end fitting TRBJ2-5 better, the J assignment may be wrong. This CDR3 has 15 amino acids. The germline CDR1 and CDR2 sequences are SGHTA and FQGNSA. Written as DNA, the CDR3 is TGTGCCAGCAGCCCAGACGGGTACTTCCAAGAGACCCAGTACTTC. Translated, it gives CASSPDGYFQETQYF.

The chain employs TRBV24-1 and TRBJ2-4; D is unresolved. The J call is doubtful: the DNA matches TRBJ2-5 better. This CDR3 is 15 amino acids long. CDR1 and CDR2 from the germline V gene are KGHDR and SFDVKD. As DNA, the CDR3 is TGTGCCACCAGTGTCGATGGCGGCGCCCAAGAGACCCAGTACTTC. Protein sequence: CATSVDGGAQETQYF.

This clonotype occurred many times. The chain recombines TRBV28 with TRBJ2-7; 7 bases fit TRBD1. The J segment lost 4 bases and the V segment lost 3 bases, leaving 9 bases of the junction unmatched. Germline assignment: CDR1 MDHEN and CDR2 SYDVKM. The CDR3 loop spans 15 amino acids. The CDR3, as DNA: TGTGCCAGCAGTTTTCTCGGGACAGTCGATTACGAGCAGTACTTC. Residues: CASSFLGTVDYEQYF. Supplemented by reference TRBV28 and TRBJ2-7, the full variable domain reads DVKVTQSSRYLVKRTGEKVFLECVQDMDHENMFWYRQDPGLGLRLIYFSYDVKMKEKGDIPEGYSVSREKKERFSLILESASTNQTSMYLCASSFLGTVDYEQYFGPGTRLTVT.

This clonotype was detected many times. This chain uses TRBV5-1 with TRBJ2-2; TRBD1 matches at 9 bases. CDR3 size: 17 residues. V dropped 4 bases and J dropped 4; count of bases not matched to a gene: 11. Per the germline V gene, CDR1 is SGHRS and CDR2 is YFSETQ. The CDR3 DNA reads as TGCGCCAGCAGCCCGTACGGGACAGGGTCTTTCACCGGGGAGCTGTTTTTT. Translated: CASSPYGTGSFTGELFF.